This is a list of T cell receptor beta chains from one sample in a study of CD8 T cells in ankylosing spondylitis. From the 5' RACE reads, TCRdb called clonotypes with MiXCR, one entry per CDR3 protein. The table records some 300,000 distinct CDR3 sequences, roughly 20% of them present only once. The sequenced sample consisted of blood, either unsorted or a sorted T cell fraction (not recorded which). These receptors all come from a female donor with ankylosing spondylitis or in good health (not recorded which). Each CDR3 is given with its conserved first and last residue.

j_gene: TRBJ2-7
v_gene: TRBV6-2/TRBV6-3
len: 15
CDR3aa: CASSYGGPYSYEQYF

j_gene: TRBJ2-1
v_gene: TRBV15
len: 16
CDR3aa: CATSRGWGQGANEQFF

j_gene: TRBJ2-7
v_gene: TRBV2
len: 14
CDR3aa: CASSEAPRGYEQYF

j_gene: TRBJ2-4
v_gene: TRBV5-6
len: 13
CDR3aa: CASSLVGQAFLDF

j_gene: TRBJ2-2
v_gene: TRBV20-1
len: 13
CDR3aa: CSATRLNTGELFF

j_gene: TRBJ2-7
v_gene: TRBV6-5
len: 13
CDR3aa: CASWTSGGYEQYF

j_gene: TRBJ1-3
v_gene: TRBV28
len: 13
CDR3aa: CASSPSSGNTIYF

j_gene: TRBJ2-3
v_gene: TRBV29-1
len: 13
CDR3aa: CSVGQGATDTQYF

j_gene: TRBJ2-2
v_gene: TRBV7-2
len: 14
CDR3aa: CASSLTLVGGELFF

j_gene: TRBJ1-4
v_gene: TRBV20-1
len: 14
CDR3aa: CSARDGRDTEKLFF

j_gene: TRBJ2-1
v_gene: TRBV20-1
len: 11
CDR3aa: CSAVDYNEQFF

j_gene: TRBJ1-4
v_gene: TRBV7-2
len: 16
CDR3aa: CASSLAWGKGNEKLFF

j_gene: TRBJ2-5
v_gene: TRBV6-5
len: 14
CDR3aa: CASSYGRDLGTQYF

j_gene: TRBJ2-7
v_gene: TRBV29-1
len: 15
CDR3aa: CSVEPTGTPSGEQYF

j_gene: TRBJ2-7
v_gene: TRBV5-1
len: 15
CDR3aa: CASSFSGQVNSEQYF

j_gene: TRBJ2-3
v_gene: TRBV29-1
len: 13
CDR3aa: CSLGAGHKNTQYF

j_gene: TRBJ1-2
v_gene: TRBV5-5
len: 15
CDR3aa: CASSLPRTPEGGYTF

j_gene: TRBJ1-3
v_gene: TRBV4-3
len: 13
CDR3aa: CASSVGPLSTIYF

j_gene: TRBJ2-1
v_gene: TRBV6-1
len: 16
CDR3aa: CASSHSGGATYNEQFF

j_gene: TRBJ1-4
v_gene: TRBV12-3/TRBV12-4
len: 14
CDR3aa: CASSFGSFNEKLFF

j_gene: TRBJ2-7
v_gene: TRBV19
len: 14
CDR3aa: CASSIGGGSYEQYF

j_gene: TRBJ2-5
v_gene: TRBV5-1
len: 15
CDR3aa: CASSQDGRDQETQYF

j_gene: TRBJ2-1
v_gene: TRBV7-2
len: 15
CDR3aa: CASSLARGLVNEQFF

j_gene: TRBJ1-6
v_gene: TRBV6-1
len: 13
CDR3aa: CASTIPGNTKLYF

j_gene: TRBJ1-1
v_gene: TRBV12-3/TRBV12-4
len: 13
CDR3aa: CASRETGRTEAFF

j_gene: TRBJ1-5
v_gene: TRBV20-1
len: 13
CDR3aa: CSARVREGQPQHF

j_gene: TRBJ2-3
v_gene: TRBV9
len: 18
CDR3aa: CASSSTGLAAVSTDTQYF